This T cell receptor (beta chain) was recovered during a study of OX40 agonist ivuxolimab in advanced cancers. Study-wide findings and caveats: In the 0.1-3.0 mg/kg groups, partial responders showed among the lowest expansion.

Autoimmune disease history or systemic immunosuppression led to patients being barred. Profiling relied on immunoSEQ multiplex PCR, and the TCRdb table lists in-frame clones only, not all of them. Of tens of thousands of clones in the sample, 80% to 90% were seen once. On this clone: As yet, its antigen is unknown.

V lost 2 bases, J lost 5 bases, and 5 bases lay in between. CDR3 size: 12 residues. Germline CDR1 is SGHNT and CDR2 is YENEEA. The specimen comprised CD4+ or CD8+ T cells sorted from blood, sampled in a trial of the OX40 agonist ivuxolimab. The V and J genes are TRBV11-3 and TRBJ2-3; D unclear. This clonotype was obtained from an adult with an advanced solid tumor such as melanoma, head and neck, liver or kidney cancer. CDR3 sequence reads: CASSLFEDTQYF. For the CDR3, the DNA is TGTGCCAGCAGCTTATTTGAAGATACGCAGTATTTT. The full variable domain, its missing parts supplied by reference TRBV11-3 and TRBJ2-3, is EAGVVQSPRYKIIEKKQPVAFWCNPISGHNTLYWYLQNLGQGPELLIRYENEEAVDDSQLPKDRFSAERLKGVDSTLKIQPAELGDSAVYLCASSLFEDTQYFGPGTRLTVL.